The 28 T cell receptor beta chains presented below share a single source sample, sequenced in a study of a mutant IDH1 vaccine in newly diagnosed glioma. Which antigens these TCRs recognize remains unknown. Time point denoted: week 23, last vaccination. Vaccinated patients received 300 ug of mutant IDH1 20-mer peptide per dose, with topical imiquimod. Some clones are missing from TCRdb's copy, which holds only in-frame ones; the method was immunoSEQ multiplex PCR. The sample has tens of thousands of clones; about 81% are singletons. Source: PBMCs, taken from a glioma patient whose treatment included an IDH1 peptide vaccine. The origin of the receptors is a woman in her forties with glioma. Some clones in this sample may be carry-over from other donors' samples.

This clone was recorded a few times. The rearrangement uses TRBV5-4 and TRBJ1-1, with unresolved D. The V gene's germline CDR1 is SGHNT and CDR2 YYREEE (reference sequence). CDR3 length: 15 residues. The V gene lost 7 bases and the J gene lost 3 bases, with 19 bases spanning the gap. CDR3 amino acids: CASGTGRPKDTEAFF. The CDR3 bases are TGTGCCAGCGGCACGGGCAGGCCGAAGGACACTGAAGCTTTCTTT.

The genes are TRBV19 and TRBJ1-1; no clear D gene. V was clipped by 3 bases and J by 1 base, with 6 bases between them. The CDR3 has 13 amino acids. Germline V gene sequence: CDR1 LNHDA, CDR2 SQIVND (reference sequence). The CDR3: CASSMQPNTEAFF. The CDR3 nucleotides are TGTGCCAGTAGTATGCAGCCGAACACTGAAGCTTTCTTT.

V and J are TRBV6-6 and TRBJ1-2; D call uncertain. With 2 bases removed from V and 4 bases from J, the gap between germline ends came to 17 bases. The CDR3 has 16 residues. CDR1 MNHNY and CDR2 SVGAGI come from the germline V gene (reference sequence). CDR3 amino acids: CASSYAAGNRPYGYTF. Written as DNA, the CDR3 is TGTGCCAGCAGTTACGCCGCCGGAAACCGCCCCTATGGCTACACCTTC.

This sequence joins TRBV1 and TRBJ1-6; whether TRBD1, the table's D call, matches the DNA was not checked. TRBV1 has pseudogene status. The CDR3 has 19 amino acids. CDR3 coding DNA: TGCACTAGCAGCCACTGGATGGACAGACCGACGGAAAAAAATTCACCCCTCCACTTT. Encoded protein: CTSSHWMDRPTEKNSPLHF.

This clone occurred a few times. The CDR3 is CSVEFWGPSGGTEAFF. CDR3 nucleotides: TGCAGCGTTGAATTCTGGGGACCCTCAGGGGGGACTGAAGCTTTCTTT. This chain uses TRBV29-1 with TRBJ1-1; 7 bases fit TRBD1. CDR3 length: 16 residues. The junction had 14 bases not matched to a gene; V was cut back by 2 bases and J by 5 bases. The germline V gene has CDR1 SQVTM and CDR2 ANQGSEA.

V usage is TRBV11-2 and J usage is TRBJ2-7, with D possibly being TRBD1 (6 bases). This CDR3 region has 14 residues. CDR1 and CDR2 from the germline V gene are SGHAT and FQNNGV. The V end was cut by 0 bases, the J end by 2 bases, with 8 bases between. The CDR3 DNA sequence: TGTGCCAGCAGCTTAGACAGGGACACCTACGAGCAGTACTTC. Its translation is CASSLDRDTYEQYF.

A single count supports this clone. The V gene is TRBV25-1, the J gene TRBJ2-2; 8 bases align to TRBD2. CDR1 and CDR2 (germline): MGHDK, SYGVNS. Trimming removed 7 bases from V and 6 bases from J; junction bases left unmatched: 7. This CDR3 has 14 residues. The CDR3 DNA reads as TGTGCCAGCAACCCCTCGGGGGGGTCCGGGGAGCTGTTTTTT. This translates into CASNPSGGSGELFF.

This clone has only a few counts. This chain uses TRBV9 with TRBJ1-2, with 9 bases fitting TRBD1. Germline loops: CDR1 SGDLS, CDR2 YYNGEE. V trimming: 7 bases; J trimming: 5 bases; junction bases outside the gene matches: 9. The CDR3 spans 14 residues. This CDR3 is CASRTGTGLYGYTF. Written as DNA, the CDR3 is TGTGCCAGCCGTACCGGGACAGGGCTTTATGGCTACACCTTC.

The chain uses TRBV27 and TRBJ2-7; 16 nucleotides match TRBD2. Germline-derived CDR1 and CDR2 are MNHEY and SMNVEV (reference sequence). The junction had 5 bases not matched to a gene; V was cut back by 10 bases and J by 2 bases. The CDR3 consists of 15 residues. The CDR3: CATGTSGGAAYEQYF. The CDR3 DNA follows: TGTGCCACCGGGACTAGCGGGGGGGCGGCCTACGAGCAGTACTTC.

The chain combines TRBV5-1 with TRBJ1-3; TRBD1 aligns across 9 bases. This CDR3 comprises 16 residues. V shed 4 bases and J 0 bases; nucleotides not matched to a gene: 5. Germline CDR1 and CDR2: SGHRS and YFSETQ. Here the CDR3 reads CASSTTGGGSGNTIYF. The CDR3 nucleotides are TGCGCCAGCAGCACAACAGGGGGCGGCTCTGGAAACACCATATATTTT.

This rearrangement joins TRBV25-1 to TRBJ2-7; the D gene is possibly TRBD1 (5 bases). V shed 7 bases and J shed 7 bases, with 17 bases lying between them. Germline lookup yields CDR1 MGHDK and CDR2 SYGVNS. The CDR3 spans 13 residues. CDR3 in amino acids: CASIQGASEEQYF. In nucleotides, the CDR3 is TGTGCCAGCATCCAGGGCGCCTCGGAGGAGCAGTACTTC.

The sample holds a few counts of this clone. V usage is TRBV5-6 and J usage is TRBJ1-6; D unresolved. The length of the CDR3 is 17 residues. With 4 bases removed from V and 2 bases from J, the gap between germline ends came to 16 bases. Per the germline V gene, CDR1 is SGHDT and CDR2 is YYEEEE. The CDR3 region has the DNA TGTGCCAGCAGCCAAAGGACGGGGAGAACCTATAATTCACCCCTCCACTTT. Translated: CASSQRTGRTYNSPLHF.

This clone has only a few counts. V and J are TRBV6-1 and TRBJ2-1, with 9 bases matching TRBD2. Germline CDR1 MNHNS, CDR2 SASEGT. This CDR3 has 16 residues. The V and J ends lost 4 bases and 4 bases, in that order; junction bases with no gene match: 8. CDR3 in amino acids: CASSASSGGLYNEQFF. Written as DNA, the CDR3 is TGTGCCAGCAGTGCCAGTAGCGGGGGACTTTACAATGAGCAGTTCTTC.

This chain connects TRBV6-6 to TRBJ2-7, with a tentative D call TRBD1 (6 bases). V lost 2 bases and J lost 2, with 10 bases in between. CDR3 length: 14 amino acids. Looked up from germline, CDR1 is MNHNY and CDR2 is SVGAGI (reference sequence). Written as DNA, the CDR3 is TGTGCCAGCAGTTACGGGACATCTCCCTACGAGCAGTACTTC. This gives the protein CASSYGTSPYEQYF.

The chain has TRBV10-1 and TRBJ1-5; D unclear. The ends were cut back, 7 bases at V and 1 base at J, with 11 bases in the middle. Germline assignment: CDR1 WNHNN and CDR2 SYGVQD (reference sequence). CDR3 length: 14 residues. The CDR3 sequence is CASTWLRSNQPQHF. Here the CDR3 DNA reads TGCGCCAGCACTTGGTTGCGAAGCAATCAGCCCCAGCATTTT.

The chain carries TRBV27 and TRBJ1-2; D is unresolved. This CDR3 is 13 amino acids long. Germline-derived CDR1 and CDR2 are MNHEY and SMNVEV (reference sequence). V was shortened by 4 bases and J by 3 bases, with 9 bases between the two germline ends. The CDR3 is CASSSEAHYGYTF. The CDR3 DNA reads as TGTGCCAGCAGTTCAGAGGCCCACTATGGCTACACCTTC.

Only one count was recorded for this clone. The chain uses TRBV7-6 and TRBJ2-7; no firm D call. The germline gives CDR1 SGHVS, CDR2 FNYEAQ. Trimming pared 0 bases from V and 2 bases from J, leaving 8 bases between. The CDR3 loop spans 14 amino acids. The CDR3 DNA sequence: TGTGCCAGCAGCTTAGCACCCCAGGCCTACGAGCAGTACTTC. This sequence encodes CASSLAPQAYEQYF.

The chain recombines TRBV30 with TRBJ1-2; weak D call: TRBD1 (6 bases). Germline V gene lookup returns CDR1 GTSNPN and CDR2 SVGIG (reference sequence). The V gene lost 0 bases and the J gene lost 8 bases, with 10 bases spanning the gap. The CDR3 runs 12 residues. Written as DNA, the CDR3 is TGTGCCTGGAGTGTAGGGGGTGGAGGCTACACCTTC. Its protein product is CAWSVGGGGYTF.

The V and J genes are TRBV6-5 and TRBJ1-6; D perhaps matches TRBD1 (5 bases). The V gene lost 7 bases and the J gene lost 10 bases, with 11 bases spanning the gap. Germline V gene data show CDR1 as MNHEY and CDR2 as SVGAGI. This CDR3 has 12 residues. The CDR3 loop reads CASMHRGSPLHF. In nucleotides, the CDR3 is TGTGCCAGCATGCATCGGGGGTCACCCCTCCACTTT.

This clone is a singleton in its sample. The V gene is TRBV30, the J gene TRBJ1-3; D possibly corresponds to TRBD1 (5 bases). CDR3 length equals 12 residues. Per germline, CDR1 GTSNPN and CDR2 SVGIG (reference sequence). V lost 5 bases, J lost 4 bases, and 9 bases lay in between. CDR3 nucleotide sequence: TGTGCCTGGGGGGCACCAGGAAACACCATATATTTT. It encodes CAWGAPGNTIYF.

The chain uses TRBV10-3 and TRBJ1-1; possibly TRBD1 for D (5 bases). There are 11 residues in the CDR3. The germline gives CDR1 ENHRY, CDR2 SYGVKD. Trimming cost V 6 bases and J 5 bases, with 7 bases left between them. CDR3 in amino acids: CAIRQGTEAFF. CDR3 DNA: TGTGCCATCAGGCAGGGAACTGAAGCTTTCTTT.

This chain uses TRBV5-1 with TRBJ2-5, with D hard to call. The CDR3 spans 13 residues. In germline, CDR1 is SGHRS, CDR2 YFSETQ. With 1 base removed from V and 3 bases from J, the gap between germline ends came to 7 bases. The CDR3 bases are TGCGCCAGCAGCTTGACAGCAGAAGAGACCCAGTACTTC. This translates into CASSLTAEETQYF.

This clone has just a few counts. The V and J genes are TRBV6-5 and TRBJ2-1, with 10 positions matching TRBD2. From germline, CDR1 is MNHEY and CDR2 SVGAGI. J gave up 4 bases and V 7 bases, and 7 bases lay outside the gene matches. The CDR3 totals 15 residues. Here the CDR3 DNA reads TGTGCCAGCACAATAAGCGGGGGGGCGTACAATGAGCAGTTCTTC. Protein: CASTISGGAYNEQFF.

The chain recombines TRBV7-2 with TRBJ1-1, with D perhaps TRBD1 (5 bases). CDR3 size: 13 residues. CDR1 and CDR2 (germline): SGHTA, FQGNSA. V was clipped by 7 bases and J by 3 bases, with 12 bases between them. CDR3 nucleotides: TGTGCCAGCACCTGGGGGGATTACACTGAAGCTTTCTTT. Amino acid sequence: CASTWGDYTEAFF.

This chain uses TRBV27 with TRBJ1-6; the match to TRBD1 covers 7 bases. Germline CDR1 reads MNHEY; CDR2 reads SMNVEV (reference sequence). There are 16 residues in the CDR3. The CDR3 DNA follows: TGTGCTCCACAGCAGCGGAGGGGGCAGACGAATTCACCCCTCCACTTT. This codes for CAPQQRRGQTNSPLHF.

The rearrangement links TRBV18 to TRBJ1-5; D perhaps matches TRBD1 (6 bases). V lost 3 bases, J lost 5 bases, and 14 bases lay in between. Germline V CDR1 and CDR2: KGHSH, LQKENI. The CDR3 consists of 15 residues. CDR3 sequence reads: CASSPPGRGDQPQHF. The CDR3 DNA reads as TGTGCCAGCTCACCTCCGGGCAGGGGTGATCAGCCCCAGCATTTT.

V is TRBV30 and J is TRBJ1-5, with a tentative D call TRBD1 (5 bases). Germline loops: CDR1 GTSNPN, CDR2 SVGIG (reference sequence). V lost 4 bases and J 3 bases, leaving 16 bases between the germline ends. The CDR3 has 15 residues. This CDR3 reads CAWTAVGGDNQPQHF. For the CDR3, the DNA is TGTGCCTGGACCGCTGTGGGGGGGGACAATCAGCCCCAGCATTTT.

The rearrangement uses TRBV5-4 and TRBJ2-1, with 7 bases matching TRBD2. The CDR3 has 15 amino acids. CDR1 SGHNT and CDR2 YYREEE come from the germline V gene (reference sequence). Trimming took 4 bases from V and 6 from J; bases not matched to a gene: 10. The CDR3, as DNA: TGTGCCAGCAGCCACGGACTAGGCTCTGCCAATGAGCAGTTCTTC. Protein product: CASSHGLGSANEQFF.